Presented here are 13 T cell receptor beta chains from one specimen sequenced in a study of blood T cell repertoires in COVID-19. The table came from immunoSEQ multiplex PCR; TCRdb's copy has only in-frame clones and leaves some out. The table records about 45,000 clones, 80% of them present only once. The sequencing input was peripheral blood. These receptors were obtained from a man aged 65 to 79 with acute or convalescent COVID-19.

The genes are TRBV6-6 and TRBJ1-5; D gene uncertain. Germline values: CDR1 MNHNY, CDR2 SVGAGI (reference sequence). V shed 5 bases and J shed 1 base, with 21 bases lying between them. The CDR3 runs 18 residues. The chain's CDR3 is CASSRRTAEGWSNQPQHF. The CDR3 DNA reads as TGTGCCAGCAGTCGTCGGACCGCGGAGGGTTGGAGCAATCAGCCCCAGCATTTT.

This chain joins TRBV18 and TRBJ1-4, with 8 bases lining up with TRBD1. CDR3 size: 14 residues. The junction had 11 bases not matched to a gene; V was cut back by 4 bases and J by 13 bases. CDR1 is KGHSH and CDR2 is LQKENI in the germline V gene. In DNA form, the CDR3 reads TGTGCCAGCTCACAAAGGACAGGGCTAAAGGTACTGTTTTTT. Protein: CASSQRTGLKVLFF.

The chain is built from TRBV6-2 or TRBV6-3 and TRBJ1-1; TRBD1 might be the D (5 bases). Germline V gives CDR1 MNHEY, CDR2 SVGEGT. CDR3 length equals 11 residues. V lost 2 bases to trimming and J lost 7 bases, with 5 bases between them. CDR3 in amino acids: CASSYRGEAFF. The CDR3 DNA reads TGTGCCAGCAGTTACAGGGGTGAAGCTTTCTTT.

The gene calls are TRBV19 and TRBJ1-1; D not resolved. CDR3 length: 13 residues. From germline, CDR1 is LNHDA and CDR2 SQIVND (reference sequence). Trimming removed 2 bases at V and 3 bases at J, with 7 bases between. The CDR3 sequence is CASSIQMDTEAFF. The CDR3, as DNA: TGTGCCAGTAGTATACAGATGGACACTGAAGCTTTCTTT.

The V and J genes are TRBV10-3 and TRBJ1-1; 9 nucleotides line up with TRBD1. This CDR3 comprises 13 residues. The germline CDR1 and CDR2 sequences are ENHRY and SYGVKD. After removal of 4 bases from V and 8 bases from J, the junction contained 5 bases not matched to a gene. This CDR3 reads CAISGIQGAEAFF. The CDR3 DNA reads TGTGCCATCAGTGGTATACAGGGGGCAGAAGCTTTCTTT.

The chain's CDR3 is CASSSLQGAVAEAFF. CDR3 bases: TGTGCCAGCAGCTCCCTACAGGGGGCAGTGGCTGAAGCTTTCTTT. V and J are TRBV7-6 and TRBJ1-1, with TRBD1 matching over 9 bases. V dropped 4 bases and J dropped 6; count of bases not matched to a gene: 9. Germline V lookup: CDR1 SGHVS, CDR2 FNYEAQ. CDR3 length equals 15 residues. Full variable domain (remainder filled in from reference TRBV7-6 and TRBJ1-1): GAGVSQSPRYKVTKRGQDVALRCDPISGHVSLYWYRQALGQGPEFLTYFNYEAQQDKSGLPNDRFSAERPEGSISTLTIQRTEQRDSAMYRCASSSLQGAVAEAFFGQGTRLTVV.

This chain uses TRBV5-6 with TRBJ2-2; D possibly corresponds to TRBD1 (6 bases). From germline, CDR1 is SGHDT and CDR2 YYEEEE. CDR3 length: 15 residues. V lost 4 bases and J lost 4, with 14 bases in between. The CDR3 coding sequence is TGTGCCAGCAGCCCTGGCCTAGGGGGCACCGGGGAGCTGTTTTTT. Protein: CASSPGLGGTGELFF.

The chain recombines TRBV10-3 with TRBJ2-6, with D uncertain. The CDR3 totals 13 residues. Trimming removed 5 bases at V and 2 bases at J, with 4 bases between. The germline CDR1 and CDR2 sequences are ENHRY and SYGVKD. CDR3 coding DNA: TGTGCCATCAGTCCAGCTGGGGCCAACGTCCTGACTTTC. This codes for CAISPAGANVLTF.

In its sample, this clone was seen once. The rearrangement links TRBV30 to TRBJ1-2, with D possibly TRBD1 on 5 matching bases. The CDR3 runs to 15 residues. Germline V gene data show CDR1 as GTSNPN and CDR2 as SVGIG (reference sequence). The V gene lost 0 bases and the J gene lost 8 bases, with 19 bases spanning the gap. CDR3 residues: CAWSVQRGGGGGYTF. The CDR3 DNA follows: TGTGCCTGGAGTGTACAGCGGGGGGGTGGAGGGGGCTACACCTTC.

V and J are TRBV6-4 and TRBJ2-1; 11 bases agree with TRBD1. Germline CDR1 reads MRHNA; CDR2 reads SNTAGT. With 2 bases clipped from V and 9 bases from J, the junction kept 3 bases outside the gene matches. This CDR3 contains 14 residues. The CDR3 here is CASSDRTGGGEQFF. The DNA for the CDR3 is TGTGCCAGCAGTGACCGGACAGGGGGCGGTGAGCAGTTCTTC.

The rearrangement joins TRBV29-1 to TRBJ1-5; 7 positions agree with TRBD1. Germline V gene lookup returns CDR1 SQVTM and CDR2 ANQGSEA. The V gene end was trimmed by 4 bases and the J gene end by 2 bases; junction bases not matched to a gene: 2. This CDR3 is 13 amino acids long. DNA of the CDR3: TGCAGCGTTGGACAGGGAGGCAATCAGCCCCAGCATTTT. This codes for CSVGQGGNQPQHF.

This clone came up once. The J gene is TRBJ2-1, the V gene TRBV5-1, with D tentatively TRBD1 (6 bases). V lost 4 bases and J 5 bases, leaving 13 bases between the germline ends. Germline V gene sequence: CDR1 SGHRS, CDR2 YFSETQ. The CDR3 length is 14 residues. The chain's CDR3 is CASSSRGGNNEQFF. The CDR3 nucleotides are TGCGCCAGCAGCAGCAGAGGGGGAAACAATGAGCAGTTCTTC.

CDR3 in DNA: TGTGCCTGGACAGTACACCTGAACACTGAAGCTTTCTTT. Its translation: CAWTVHLNTEAFF. The rearrangement links TRBV30 to TRBJ1-1; unclear D gene. V was pared by 4 bases and J by 0 bases, with 9 bases between. CDR3 length: 13 amino acids. Germline V gene sequence: CDR1 GTSNPN, CDR2 SVGIG (reference sequence).